These 14 T cell receptor beta chains were sequenced from one sample in a study of T cell changes during pregnancy in multiple sclerosis. Produced via immunoSEQ multiplex PCR; TCRdb's table is partial and in-frame only. The sample gives 100,000 or so clones, 90% of which show up once; over 0.6% is in the top ten. The sequencing used peripheral blood, collected in the second trimester of pregnancy. The origin of the receptors is a female donor in good health, enrolled as a control in a pregnancy study.

This chain connects TRBV4-3 to TRBJ1-2; D is unresolved. The CDR3 has 14 residues. Germline assignment: CDR1 LGHNA and CDR2 YSLEER. The ends were cut back, 3 bases at V and 4 bases at J, with 12 bases in the middle. CDR3 DNA sequence: TGCGCCAGCAGCCAGGGAGGTTGGGGCTATGGCTACACCTTC. Its protein is CASSQGGWGYGYTF.

The chain combines TRBV6-5 with TRBJ1-1, with D perhaps matching TRBD1 (5 bases). CDR1 and CDR2 (germline): MNHEY, SVGAGI. V was trimmed by 0 bases and J by 0 bases, leaving 11 bases between them. The CDR3 has 16 amino acids. The CDR3 protein is CASSYSGGNMNTEAFF. In nucleotides, the CDR3 is TGTGCCAGCAGTTACTCGGGGGGGAATATGAACACTGAAGCTTTCTTT.

This clone has just one count. V and J are TRBV19 and TRBJ2-5; 10 nucleotides agree with TRBD2. Germline trimming cut 6 bases from V and 5 bases from J; bases unmatched to any gene: 9. Germline CDR1 and CDR2: LNHDA and SQIVND (reference sequence). The length of the CDR3 is 15 residues. The CDR3 sequence: CASSTTSGIGETQYF. The CDR3 nucleotides read TGTGCCAGTAGCACTACTAGCGGGATCGGCGAGACCCAGTACTTC. The variable domain in full, completed from reference TRBV19 and TRBJ2-5, reads DGGITQSPKYLFRKEGQNVTLSCEQNLNHDAMYWYRQDPGQGLRLIYYSQIVNDFQKGDIAEGYSVSREKKESFPLTVTSAQKNPTAFYLCASSTTSGIGETQYFGPGTRLLVL.

The J gene is TRBJ1-5, the V gene TRBV5-8; 8 bases agree with TRBD1. CDR3 length equals 16 residues. The J segment lost 6 bases and the V segment lost 5 bases, leaving 13 bases of the junction unmatched. Germline V CDR1 and CDR2: SGHTS, YDEGEE. CDR3 region: CASRQTDRGGGQPQHF. CDR3 coding DNA: TGTGCCAGCAGGCAAACCGACAGGGGCGGGGGTCAGCCCCAGCATTTT.

The V and J genes are TRBV4-2 and TRBJ2-1, with TRBD2 matching 11 bases. Germline V gene lookup returns CDR1 LGHNA and CDR2 YNFKEQ. The CDR3 covers 15 residues. The ends lost 4 bases at V and 10 bases at J; junction bases unmatched: 9. Written as DNA, the CDR3 is TGTGCCAGCAGCCGCGCTAGCGGGGGGCCACAGGAGCAGTTCTTC. It yields the protein CASSRASGGPQEQFF.

This clone was seen just once. V usage is TRBV28 and J usage is TRBJ2-2; D is perhaps TRBD2 (5 bases). Germline CDR1 MDHEN, CDR2 SYDVKM. V was clipped by 5 bases and J by 9 bases, with 19 bases between them. The CDR3 has 15 residues. The CDR3 DNA reads TGTGCCAGCAGTCCGCAGAGGGCTCCGGGTCGGGAGCTGTTTTTT. This sequence encodes CASSPQRAPGRELFF.

The chain couples TRBV13 to TRBJ2-5; D is possibly TRBD2 (7 bases). With 6 bases removed from V and 5 bases from J, the gap between germline ends came to 19 bases. CDR1 PRHDT and CDR2 FYEKMQ come from the germline V gene (reference sequence). This CDR3 has 15 amino acids. The CDR3 loop reads CASSPKGGGYETQYF. CDR3 nucleotides: TGTGCCAGCAGTCCTAAGGGGGGGGGATATGAGACCCAGTACTTC.

The chain combines TRBV11-3 with TRBJ2-5, with TRBD2 as a possible D gene (6 bases). Deletions cut 2 bases from V and 1 base from J, with 11 bases between. The CDR3 sequence is 15 residues long. CDR1 and CDR2 from the germline V gene are SGHNT and YENEEA. The CDR3 loop is CASSLRSGFQETQYF. The CDR3 region has the DNA TGTGCCAGCAGCTTACGGAGCGGGTTCCAAGAGACCCAGTACTTC.

The chain has TRBV18 and TRBJ1-4; tentatively, D is TRBD1 (6 bases). Trimming shortened V by 0 bases and J by 7 bases, and 12 bases separated the two germline ends. From germline, CDR1 is KGHSH and CDR2 LQKENI. This CDR3 has 15 amino acids. The CDR3 loop is CASSPPSGVGEKLFF. For the CDR3, the DNA is TGTGCCAGCTCACCACCCTCAGGGGTTGGTGAAAAACTGTTTTTT.

This rearrangement joins TRBV15 to TRBJ2-1, with 8 bases fitting TRBD1. Germline V gene data show CDR1 as LNHNV and CDR2 as YYDKDF (reference sequence). The V and J ends lost 1 base and 6 bases, in that order; junction bases with no gene match: 23. The CDR3 is made up of 21 amino acids. This CDR3 is CATSRAWLDRVSRVPRNEQFF. The CDR3 DNA follows: TGTGCCACCAGCAGAGCTTGGCTGGACAGGGTCTCAAGAGTGCCTCGCAATGAGCAGTTCTTC.

The rearrangement links TRBV5-1 to TRBJ2-7; no reliable D call. Per the germline V gene, CDR1 is SGHRS and CDR2 is YFSETQ. This CDR3 comprises 13 residues. V lost 4 bases, J lost 0 bases, and 8 bases lay in between. In DNA, the CDR3 is TGCGCCAGCAGCCTCCAGTCCTCCTACGAGCAGTACTTC. Translation: CASSLQSSYEQYF.

This clone was detected only once. This rearrangement joins TRBV5-6 to TRBJ2-7, with D tentatively TRBD2 (6 bases). This CDR3 is 14 amino acids long. Germline V CDR1 and CDR2: SGHDT, YYEEEE. The V end was cut by 3 bases, the J end by 6 bases, with 16 bases between. The CDR3 spells CASSSGTLPSEQYF. The CDR3 bases are TGTGCCAGCAGCTCCGGGACTCTCCCCTCCGAGCAGTACTTC.

The CDR3 DNA is TGTGCCAGCAGTGAAACAGGTCCCTATGGCTACACCTTC. This codes for CASSETGPYGYTF. This sequence joins TRBV6-1 and TRBJ1-2; TRBD1 is a possible D gene (5 bases). CDR1 is MNHNS and CDR2 is SASEGT in the germline V gene. Deletions cut 2 bases from V and 4 bases from J, with 8 bases between. This CDR3 has 13 residues.

This sequence joins TRBV10-3 and TRBJ1-5; D perhaps matches TRBD1 (6 bases). The V gene's germline CDR1 is ENHRY and CDR2 SYGVKD. The V and J ends lost 6 bases and 2 bases respectively, with 11 bases between them. The CDR3 loop spans 14 amino acids. In DNA form, the CDR3 reads TGTGCCATCAGACAACAGGGTGGCAATCAGCCCCAGCATTTT. Translation gives CAIRQQGGNQPQHF.